These 4 T cell receptor beta chains came from one sample sequenced in a study of T cells after yellow fever vaccination. TCRdb ran MiXCR on the 5' RACE reads and lists one entry per CDR3 protein. This table has around 600,000 distinct CDR3 sequences, 10% to 15% appearing once. The specimen was PBMCs, collected on the day of the yellow fever booster vaccination. The origin of the receptors is a man aged 30 to 45 who received the YFV17D yellow fever vaccine.

This clonotype occurred many times. The rearrangement links TRBV7-2 to TRBJ2-5; D is uncertain. The CDR3 consists of 13 residues. Germline V CDR1 and CDR2: SGHTA, FQGNSA. The ends were cut back, 3 bases at V and 0 bases at J, with 5 bases in the middle. The CDR3 DNA is TGTGCCAGCAGCTTGAACCACCAAGAGACCCAGTACTTC. This encodes CASSLNHQETQYF. The entire variable domain, with the rest obtained from reference TRBV7-2 and TRBJ2-5, is as follows: GAGVSQSPSNKVTEKGKDVELRCDPISGHTALYWYRQSLGQGLEFLIYFQGNSAPDKSGLPSDRFSAERTGGSVSTLTIQRTQQEDSAVYLCASSLNHQETQYFGPGTRLLVL.

This clonotype was seen a handful of times. This chain connects TRBV20-1 to TRBJ2-2, with TRBD2 matching over 9 bases. With V trimmed by 5 bases and J by 6 bases, 4 bases remained unmatched. The CDR3 has 13 residues. Germline lookup yields CDR1 DFQATT and CDR2 SNEGSKA (reference sequence). CDR3 sequence reads: CSAPTSGSGELFF. CDR3 nucleotides: TGCAGTGCTCCGACTAGCGGATCCGGGGAGCTGTTTTTT.

This clonotype appeared a few times. The chain links TRBV4-3 to TRBJ2-7; D may match TRBD1 or TRBD2 (5 bases each). Trimming took off 0 bases at V and 8 bases at J, with 14 bases between the two ends. The CDR3 consists of 14 residues. CDR1 is LGHNA, CDR2 YSLEER, per germline. The DNA for the CDR3 is TGCGCCAGCAGCCAAGATGGGACCCGGAGGAAGCAGTACTTC. Translating gives CASSQDGTRRKQYF.

The table lists this clonotype with a few counts. J is TRBJ2-1 and V is TRBV4-2; 10 bases agree with TRBD2. Unmatched junction bases numbered 6, after V lost 0 bases and J lost 7 bases. CDR1 is LGHNA, CDR2 YNFKEQ, per germline. CDR3 length: 16 residues. As DNA, the CDR3 is TGTGCCAGCAGCCAAGATTTGACAGCGGGGGGGAATGAGCAGTTCTTC. Translated: CASSQDLTAGGNEQFF.